One sample yielded the 9 T cell receptor beta chains listed below, sequenced in a study of blood T cell repertoires in COVID-19. Generated by immunoSEQ multiplex PCR, the TCRdb table keeps only in-frame clones and is missing some. The sample consists of roughly 380,000 clones, around 87% of them appearing once. Sequenced sample: PBMCs or T cells enriched from blood (not recorded which). Receptors originate from a man aged 25 to 40 who had recovered from COVID-19.

The gene calls are TRBV3-1 (or the pseudogene TRBV3-2) and TRBJ2-7; TRBD1 matches 8 bases. V was pared by 3 bases and J by 3 bases, with 7 bases of the junction left unmatched. The V gene's germline CDR1 is LGHDT and CDR2 YNNKEL (reference sequence). This CDR3 contains 15 residues. CDR3 protein: CASSQQGAPIYEQYF. CDR3 nucleotide sequence: TGTGCCAGCAGCCAGCAGGGGGCCCCCATCTACGAGCAGTACTTC.

The genes are TRBV7-2 and TRBJ1-2; D not certain. From germline, CDR1 is SGHTA and CDR2 FQGNSA. This CDR3 contains 16 residues. The germline V and J ends were trimmed by 1 base and 0 bases, with 12 bases remaining between them. CDR3: CASSLDSFRANYGYTF. The CDR3 DNA follows: TGTGCCAGCAGCTTAGACTCATTTCGAGCTAACTATGGCTACACCTTC.

The gene calls are TRBV18 and TRBJ2-7; D may be TRBD2 (6 bases). Germline-derived CDR1 and CDR2 are KGHSH and LQKENI. Trimming pared 3 bases from V and 3 bases from J, leaving 18 bases between. The CDR3 length is 16 residues. In DNA, the CDR3 is TGTGCCAGCTCACCGGATAGCCGGGACTTCTACTACGAGCAGTACTTC. Protein sequence: CASSPDSRDFYYEQYF.

This chain connects TRBV4-3 to TRBJ2-7, with 9 bases lining up with TRBD2. Germline V gene sequence: CDR1 LGHNA, CDR2 YSLEER. The CDR3 is 15 amino acids. The J segment lost 0 bases and the V segment lost 2 bases, leaving 2 bases of the junction unmatched. The CDR3 DNA reads TGCGCCAGCAGCCAACTAGCGGGGAGCTCCTACGAGCAGTACTTC. It yields the protein CASSQLAGSSYEQYF.

This clone was seen a handful of times. The rearrangement uses TRBV6-5 and TRBJ2-7, with TRBD2 matching over 9 bases. This CDR3 spans 14 amino acids. Trimming cost V 5 bases and J 8 bases; bases outside gene matches: 10. Germline-derived CDR1 and CDR2 are MNHEY and SVGAGI. DNA for the CDR3: TGTGCCAGCAGTATCGCGGGGGGGCATTGGAAGCAGTACTTC. It specifies CASSIAGGHWKQYF.

The chain links TRBV25-1 to TRBJ1-1, with a weak D call TRBD1 (5 bases). V lost 2 bases to trimming and J lost 4 bases, with 14 bases between them. This CDR3 is built from 15 residues. Germline CDR1 is MGHDK and CDR2 is SYGVNS. CDR3 amino acids: CASSEPRGFVTEAFF. CDR3 coding DNA: TGTGCCAGCAGTGAACCCCGGGGGTTTGTCACTGAAGCTTTCTTT.

This clone showed up just a few times. V and J are TRBV23-1 and TRBJ1-2; 10 bases line up with TRBD1. TRBV23-1 falls under the ORF class, with uncertain function. With V trimmed by 6 bases and J by 6 bases, 13 bases remained unmatched. This CDR3 contains 16 residues. The CDR3 is CASSPAPGTGVHGYTF. The CDR3 DNA sequence: TGCGCCAGCAGCCCCGCCCCGGGGACAGGGGTTCATGGCTACACCTTC.

This clone was picked up a small number of times. V usage is TRBV27 and J usage is TRBJ1-5; D call uncertain. V shed 3 bases and J shed 2 bases, with 17 bases lying between them. The germline V gene has CDR1 MNHEY and CDR2 SMNVEV (reference sequence). This CDR3 has 17 residues. CDR3 region: CASSLSLGDGGNQPQHF. CDR3 in DNA: TGTGCCAGCAGTTTGAGCTTGGGAGACGGAGGCAATCAGCCCCAGCATTTT.

The chain joins TRBV5-1 to TRBJ2-7; 9 nucleotides align to TRBD1. The CDR3 sequence is 14 residues long. CDR1 is SGHRS and CDR2 is YFSETQ in the germline V gene. V dropped 5 bases and J dropped 4; count of bases not matched to a gene: 7. The CDR3 is CASSYRGRGYEQYF. The CDR3 DNA follows: TGCGCCAGCAGTTACAGGGGGCGCGGATACGAGCAGTACTTC.